The clone carrying this T cell receptor beta chain was observed a few times. Germline CDR1 and CDR2: SNHLY and FYNNEI. The CDR3 is 15 amino acids. The V gene end was trimmed by 5 bases and the J gene end by 5 bases; junction bases not matched to a gene: 10. This entry belongs to a study of control samples from healthy donors and cancer patients. Repertoires were generated with immunoSEQ multiplex PCR, while TCRdb's copy carries only in-frame clones and drops some. The data hold roughly 98,000 clones, with more than 75% observed a single time. The chain recombines TRBV2 with TRBJ2-5, with 8 bases lining up with TRBD1. The specimen was blood. The source is an older woman in good health. The CDR3 region is CASSSQGALGETQYF. CDR3 nucleotide sequence: TGTGCCAGCAGTTCGCAGGGGGCGCTTGGGGAGACCCAGTACTTC.